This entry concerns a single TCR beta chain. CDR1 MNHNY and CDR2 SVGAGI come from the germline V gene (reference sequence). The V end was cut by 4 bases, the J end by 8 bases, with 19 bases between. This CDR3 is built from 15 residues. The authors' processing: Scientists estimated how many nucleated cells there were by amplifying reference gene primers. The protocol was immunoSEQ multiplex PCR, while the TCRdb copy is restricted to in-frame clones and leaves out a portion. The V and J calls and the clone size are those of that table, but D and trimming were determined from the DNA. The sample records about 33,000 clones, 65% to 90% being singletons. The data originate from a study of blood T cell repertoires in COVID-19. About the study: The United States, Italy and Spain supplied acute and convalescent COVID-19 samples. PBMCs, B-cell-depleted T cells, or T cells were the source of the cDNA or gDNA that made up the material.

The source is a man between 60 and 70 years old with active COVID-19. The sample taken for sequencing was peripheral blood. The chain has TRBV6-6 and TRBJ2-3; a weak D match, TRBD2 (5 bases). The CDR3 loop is CASSSRGSLEVTQYF. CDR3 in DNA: TGTGCCAGCAGTTCCCGAGGAAGTCTGGAGGTTACGCAGTATTTT.